Presented here are 14 T cell receptor beta chains from one specimen sequenced in a study of tumor-infiltrating lymphocytes in oesophageal squamous cell carcinoma. One entry per CDR3 protein results from TCRdb running MiXCR on the PCR reads. The sample lists 16,000 or so distinct CDR3 sequences, around 40% occurring once. The specimen was blood. The receptors originated from a female donor with esophageal squamous cell carcinoma.

This clonotype was detected only a few times. V is TRBV7-2 and J is TRBJ2-4; 10 bases agree with TRBD1. The end of the DNA fits TRBJ2-5 better, so the J call may be wrong. The CDR3 totals 16 residues. The germline CDR1 and CDR2 sequences are SGHTA and FQGNSA. The CDR3 nucleotides read TGTGCCAGCAGCTTAGGGGACAGGGGATACCAAGAGACCCAGTACTTC. Its protein is CASSLGDRGYQETQYF.

Ten or more counts support this clonotype. This rearrangement joins TRBV7-3 to TRBJ1-6; 7 bases agree with TRBD1. Looked up from germline, CDR1 is SGHTA and CDR2 is FQGTGA. V lost 5 bases to trimming and J lost 7 bases; unmatched junction nucleotides: 8. This CDR3 is built from 15 residues. The CDR3 region has the DNA TGTGCCAGCAGCCTTTTAGGGACAGAAAATTCACCCCTCCACTTT. It codes for CASSLLGTENSPLHF.

This clonotype was seen repeatedly, ten times or more. The V call is TRBV18, the J call TRBJ1-4; D gene uncertain. CDR1 and CDR2 from the germline V gene are KGHSH and LQKENI. The CDR3 spans 13 residues. V was shortened by 2 bases and J by 6 bases, with 7 bases between the two germline ends. CDR3 bases: TGTGCCAGCTCACCATCGACCGATGAAAAACTGTTTTTT. This codes for CASSPSTDEKLFF.

In regard to this clonotype: A much larger clone differs by one base, so this may be a read error. This chain links TRBV5-1 with TRBJ1-4; 7 bases match TRBD1. Per the germline V gene, CDR1 is SGHRS and CDR2 is YFSETQ. The CDR3 is 16 residues long. The CDR3 DNA sequence: TGCGCCAGCAGCTTATACAGGGACAGAGCTAATGGAAAACTGTTTTTT. This gives the protein CASSLYRDRANGKLFF.

This clonotype occurred a few times. The chain recombines TRBV5-6 with TRBJ2-1, with D tentatively TRBD2 (7 bases). This CDR3 is built from 15 residues. The V end was cut by 1 base, the J end by 10 bases, with 18 bases between. Germline V gene data show CDR1 as SGHDT and CDR2 as YYEEEE. The CDR3 sequence is CASSLQGGGTYEQFF. The DNA for the CDR3 is TGTGCCAGCAGCTTGCAAGGGGGGGGGACCTACGAGCAGTTCTTC.

This clonotype is labeled medium-sized. The chain employs TRBV7-3 and TRBJ2-4; a weak D match, TRBD2 (6 bases). Germline V gene lookup returns CDR1 SGHTA and CDR2 FQGTGA. The CDR3 has 14 residues. Deletions cut 4 bases from V and 6 bases from J, with 13 bases between. The CDR3 loop is CASSSQPGLNIQYF. The DNA for the CDR3 is TGTGCCAGCAGCTCCCAACCGGGACTAAACATTCAGTACTTC.

Concerning this clonotype: A much larger clone is a single base away; this may be a read error. The rearrangement links TRBV9 to TRBJ1-2; a weak D match, TRBD1 (5 bases). CDR3 length equals 13 residues. CDR1 is SGDLS and CDR2 is YYNGEE in the germline V gene. The CDR3 loop reads CASSLGEGYGYNF. CDR3 DNA: TGTGCCAGCAGCCTCGGAGAGGGGTATGGCTACAACTTC. Using reference TRBV9 and TRBJ1-2 for the parts outside the CDR3, the full variable domain is DSGVTQTPKHLITATGQRVTLRCSPRSGDLSVYWYQQSLDQGLQFLIQYYNGEERAKGNILERFSAQQFPDLHSELNLSSLELGDSALYFCASSLGEGYGYNFGSGTRLTVV.

This clonotype was seen repeatedly, ten times or more. This rearrangement joins TRBV28 to TRBJ2-5; D remains unclear. The J call may not be correct, given that the DNA end is closer to TRBJ1-6. The V gene's germline CDR1 is MDHEN and CDR2 SYDVKM. The CDR3 loop spans 12 amino acids. CDR3 in DNA: TGTGCCAGCAGAGGCCCTAATTCACCCCTCCACTTT. Amino acids: CASRGPNSPLHF.

On this clonotype: Germline is not matched at one junction end, which may reflect a read error. The chain couples TRBV5-3 to TRBJ2-3, with a tentative D call TRBD2 (5 bases). TRBV5-3 is reported as an ORF; its role is uncertain. The CDR3 loop spans 16 amino acids. The CDR3 protein is CASSLKRSGDTGELYF. DNA of the CDR3: TGTGCCAGCAGCTTGAAGCGGTCAGGTGACACCGGGGAGCTGTATTTT.

The chain joins TRBV24-1 to TRBJ2-5; TRBD2 matches at 13 bases. The last part of the DNA fits TRBJ2-1 better; the J call may be wrong. Germline CDR1 reads KGHDR; CDR2 reads SFDVKD. This CDR3 has 14 amino acids. CDR3 sequence: CATSGTSGSHEQFF. As DNA, the CDR3 is TGTGCCACCAGTGGGACTAGCGGGAGCCATGAGCAGTTCTTC.

The CDR3, as DNA: TGTGCCAGCAGCTTATTAAGGCAGGGGGCGAACACTGAAGCTTTCTTT. This translates into CASSLLRQGANTEAFF. The chain employs TRBV7-8 and TRBJ2-3, with 8 bases matching TRBD1. The J call is uncertain, as TRBJ1-1 better fits the DNA end. Germline CDR1 reads SGHVS; CDR2 reads FQNEAQ. This CDR3 region has 16 residues.

This clonotype was recorded many times. The chain couples TRBV19 to TRBJ1-2; a possible D gene is TRBD1 (6 bases). Looked up from germline, CDR1 is LNHDA and CDR2 is SQIVND (reference sequence). V was trimmed by 7 bases and J by 2 bases, leaving 23 bases between them. The CDR3 sequence is 17 residues long. The CDR3 DNA reads TGTGCCAGTATTATGGGCAGGGGACACCAAGGGAACTATGGCTACACCTTC. Amino acid sequence: CASIMGRGHQGNYGYTF.

Concerning this clonotype: Since the CDR3 does not end with the conserved phenylalanine or tryptophan, this likely comes from a read error. The limits of the CDR3 on the DNA are not certain, so only TCRdb's listed CDR3 is given. The chain is built from TRBV6-1 and TRBJ2-7; whether TRBD1, the table's D call, matches the DNA was not checked. Germline V gives CDR1 MNHNS, CDR2 SASEGT. The CDR3 is 13 residues long, ends included. The CDR3 is CATRTGSGYTFGS.

This clonotype is a singleton in its sample. The chain joins TRBV7-9 to TRBJ2-7; possible D gene TRBD1, 5 bases. Trimming took off 0 bases at V and 9 bases at J, with 18 bases between the two ends. In germline, CDR1 is SEHNR, CDR2 FQNEAQ (reference sequence). The CDR3 has 15 residues. DNA for the CDR3: TGTGCCAGCAGCTTAGCTAAAGGGGTGGCCGACACGCAGTACTTC. It codes for CASSLAKGVADTQYF.